The clone carrying this T cell receptor beta chain was recorded many times. What it recognizes is unknown. With a much larger clone just one base away, this may be a read error. This sample is part of a study of post-analysis software for immune sequencing data. Unique molecular identifiers were carried by the TCR beta cDNA libraries. cDNA molecules numbering roughly 0.5 million came from roughly 1.1 to 9.2 million T cells. TCRdb re-called the PCR reads with MiXCR, one entry per CDR3 protein. Here the sample spans 250,000 to 300,000 distinct CDR3 sequences, 36% being singletons. CDR1 is ENHRY, CDR2 SYGVKD, per germline. This CDR3 region has 14 residues. Study observations and caveats: Pronounced co-clustering by F measure was evident among identically batched samples. Higher frequency in patients than in controls was seen for roughly five TRBV segments, with TRBV5-6, TRBV5-1 and TRBV20-1 among them.

Sequenced: blood. The sequence came from a girl aged 10 to 17 with multiple sclerosis. V is TRBV10-3 and J is TRBJ2-3; unclear D gene. The CDR3 loop reads CAIRESASTDTQYF. The CDR3 DNA is TGTGCCATCAGGGAGTCGGCTTCCACAGATACGCAGTATTTT.